Each of the 2 T cell receptor beta chains below was sequenced from the same sample in a study of T cells in Graves' hyperthyroidism and ophthalmopathy. Authors of the study amplified TCR beta CDR3 regions from RNA transcripts. The primer set for the first-round RT-PCR of the TCR CDR3 was HTBI. TCRdb analysed the multiplex PCR reads with MiXCR anew, one entry per CDR3 protein. The table has about 99,000 distinct CDR3 sequences, approximately 48% seen once. Sequenced: blood. These receptors all stem from a man aged 35 to 55 with Graves' hyperthyroidism.

This clonotype was observed many times. The chain combines TRBV6-6 with TRBJ2-7, with 10 bases aligning to TRBD2. From germline, CDR1 is MNHNY and CDR2 SVGAGI (reference sequence). This CDR3 has 14 amino acids. V dropped 4 bases and J dropped 3; count of bases not matched to a gene: 3. CDR3 region: CASSLLAGSYEQYF. As DNA, the CDR3 is TGTGCCAGCAGTTTACTAGCGGGGAGCTACGAGCAGTACTTC.

This clonotype was observed once. The germline gene is not matched at one end of the junction; a read error may be the cause. V is TRBV2 and J is TRBJ1-1, with D possibly matching TRBD1 (5 bases). The CDR3 covers 8 residues. Germline CDR1 is SNHLY and CDR2 is FYNNEI. The CDR3 bases are TGTGCCAGCAGAACCAGGGTGTTT. Its protein is CASRTRVF.